A single T cell receptor beta chain is shown here with its context. Antigen: not known. It was the approximately 120-subject validation cohort, separate from the roughly 700-subject first cohort, to which the donors belonged. These data belong to a study of cytomegalovirus exposure and HLA in healthy donors. Findings and caveats of the study: There were over 150 TCR beta chains listed as cytomegalovirus-associated.

Germline-derived CDR1 and CDR2 are SGHDN and FVKESK. The junction had 11 bases not matched to a gene; V was cut back by 1 base and J by 9 bases. The CDR3 is 15 amino acids. Repertoires were generated with immunoSEQ multiplex PCR, while TCRdb's copy carries only in-frame clones and drops some. The sample records about 170,000 clones, approximately 90% being singletons. The sample consisted of PBMCs. The genes are TRBV14 and TRBJ1-1; 7 nucleotides agree with TRBD1. This sequence was found in a woman aged 25 to 39 in good health and CMV-seronegative. The CDR3 sequence is CASSQAGVSTGKAFF. CDR3 DNA sequence: TGTGCCAGCAGCCAAGCCGGTGTATCGACAGGGAAAGCTTTCTTT.